This entry is about one T cell receptor beta chain. Antigen unknown. This sample is part of a study of T-cell memory formation after mild COVID-19. General study results and limits: Certain responding clones were present in pre-infection memory, suggesting participation of cross-reactive memory. Clones that contracted clustered mainly in CM and EM if CD4+ and in EMRA if CD8+.

Libraries for TCRalpha and TCRbeta carried sample barcodes and unique molecular identifiers via 5'RACE. MiXCR, run by TCRdb on the 5' RACE reads, gives a single entry per CDR3 protein. The table shows 250,000 to 350,000 distinct CDR3 sequences, with around 15% occurring only once. V dropped 1 base and J dropped 0 bases, with 9 bases sitting between them. The germline V gene encodes CDR1 MGHRA and CDR2 YSYEKL. CDR3 length equals 15 residues. The clonotype was recovered from a man aged 18 to 29 who had mild COVID-19 (a few samples of this study predate the infection). Cell type and time point are not known. This chain connects TRBV4-1 to TRBJ1-2; a possible D gene is TRBD1 (6 bases). Sequenced input: PBMCs or a T cell subset sorted from them (not recorded which). The CDR3 is CASSQGTVSNYGYTF. DNA of the CDR3: TGCGCCAGCAGCCAAGGGACAGTCTCTAACTATGGCTACACCTTC.